These 20 T cell receptor beta chains were sequenced from one sample in a study of shared clonotypes between healthy human individuals. Libraries were prepared by immunoSEQ multiplex PCR; TCRdb keeps only in-frame clonotypes and omits some of them. This table has under 1 million clones, about 96% appearing once. Terminally differentiated effector memory CD45RA+ cells were left out of the naive CD8 fraction, which was CD45RO-negative and positively selected for CCR7. Sequenced input: naive CD8+ T cells sorted from blood. These receptors were taken from a man aged 25-45 years in good health.

The rearrangement links TRBV29-1 to TRBJ2-1, with TRBD2 matching 9 bases. This CDR3 contains 15 residues. Germline-derived CDR1 and CDR2 are SQVTM and ANQGSEA. V lost 6 bases, J lost 8 bases, and 14 bases stayed unmatched. CDR3 residues: CSVRGGGRAADEQFF. CDR3 nucleotides: TGCAGCGTAAGAGGGGGCGGGAGGGCCGCGGATGAGCAGTTCTTC.

The gene calls are TRBV6-6 and TRBJ2-7; D is uncertain. The germline V gene has CDR1 MNHNY and CDR2 SVGAGI (reference sequence). V lost 2 bases, J lost 3 bases, and 8 bases lay in between. The CDR3 has 13 residues. The CDR3 region is CASSYAGLYEQYF. The CDR3 DNA sequence: TGTGCCAGCAGTTACGCCGGGCTCTACGAGCAGTACTTC.

The chain recombines TRBV6-5 with TRBJ1-1, with TRBD1 identical over 9 bases. CDR1 is MNHEY, CDR2 SVGAGI, per germline. V gave up 5 bases and J gave up 4 bases; unmatched junction bases: 8. The CDR3 totals 15 residues. CDR3 residues: CASSRTGAGGTEAFF. The CDR3 DNA reads as TGTGCCAGCAGTCGGACAGGGGCAGGGGGCACTGAAGCTTTCTTT.

The V gene is TRBV7-2, the J gene TRBJ2-2; 7 bases align to TRBD2. The CDR3 has 16 residues. After removal of 7 bases from V and 6 bases from J, the junction contained 14 bases not matched to a gene. Germline V gene sequence: CDR1 SGHTA, CDR2 FQGNSA. The CDR3 DNA follows: TGTGCCAGCACCTTCCGGGTCCCGGGAGGAGCCGGGGAGCTGTTTTTT. Translation: CASTFRVPGGAGELFF.

The chain carries TRBV27 and TRBJ2-7, with D possibly called TRBD1 or TRBD2 (5 bases each). The V gene's germline CDR1 is MNHEY and CDR2 SMNVEV (reference sequence). V was shortened by 10 bases and J by 4 bases, with 17 bases between the two germline ends. CDR3 length: 13 residues. In DNA, the CDR3 is TGTGCCACAGCGTGGGGGTTCGGGTACGAGCAGTACTTC. The encoded protein is CATAWGFGYEQYF.

The CDR3 spells CASSETGDAADEQYF. The CDR3 bases are TGCGCCAGCAGTGAGACGGGGGACGCGGCTGACGAGCAGTACTTC. The chain combines TRBV10-1 with TRBJ2-7, with TRBD2 as a possible D gene (6 bases). The CDR3 contains 15 residues. The germline V and J ends were trimmed by 2 bases and 5 bases, with 16 bases remaining between them. Germline-derived CDR1 and CDR2 are WNHNN and SYGVQD (reference sequence).

V is TRBV6-5 and J is TRBJ2-7; D gene unclear. V was shortened by 4 bases and J by 7 bases, with 8 bases between the two germline ends. CDR3 size: 11 residues. In germline, CDR1 is MNHEY, CDR2 SVGAGI. CDR3 sequence: CASSSWWEQYF. The DNA for the CDR3 is TGTGCCAGCAGTTCCTGGTGGGAGCAGTACTTC.

CDR3 sequence (DNA): TGTGCCAGCAGCTTAGGGGTGGGGACGGCCACATACGAGCAGTACTTC. It codes for CASSLGVGTATYEQYF. This sequence joins TRBV7-9 and TRBJ2-7; D tentatively fits TRBD1 or TRBD2 (5 bases each). In germline, CDR1 is SEHNR, CDR2 FQNEAQ (reference sequence). The CDR3 is 16 amino acids. V shed 1 base and J shed 4 bases, with 17 bases lying between them. Supplemented by reference TRBV7-9 and TRBJ2-7, the full variable domain reads DTGVSQNPRHKITKRGQNVTFRCDPISEHNRLYWYRQTLGQGPEFLTYFQNEAQLEKSRLLSDRFSAERPKGSFSTLEIQRTEQGDSAMYLCASSLGVGTATYEQYFGPGTRLTVT.

The V and J genes are TRBV7-9 and TRBJ2-7; D not resolved. The CDR3 spans 10 residues. V was shortened by 5 bases and J by 4 bases, with 3 bases between the two germline ends. Per the germline V gene, CDR1 is SEHNR and CDR2 is FQNEAQ (reference sequence). DNA of the CDR3: TGTGCCAGCAGCCAGTACGAGCAGTACTTC. Amino acid sequence: CASSQYEQYF.

The chain joins TRBV11-2 to TRBJ2-3, with D perhaps matching TRBD2 (6 bases). Between the trimmed V and J ends, which lost 1 base and 1 base, there was a span of 12 bases. This CDR3 spans 16 amino acids. The germline CDR1 and CDR2 sequences are SGHAT and FQNNGV. CDR3 DNA: TGTGCCAGCAGCTTAGTGGCGCAGCGGGGCACAGATACGCAGTATTTT. This translates into CASSLVAQRGTDTQYF.

The chain couples TRBV2 to TRBJ1-1, with D hard to call. The germline V gene encodes CDR1 SNHLY and CDR2 FYNNEI. The ends were cut back, 8 bases at V and 1 base at J, with 11 bases in the middle. The CDR3 is 13 amino acids. The CDR3 sequence is CASGKTGNTEAFF. CDR3 nucleotides: TGTGCCAGCGGAAAGACGGGGAACACTGAAGCTTTCTTT.

This chain joins TRBV13 and TRBJ2-7; tentatively, D is TRBD2 (6 bases). Germline V gives CDR1 PRHDT, CDR2 FYEKMQ (reference sequence). Trimming removed 0 bases at V and 6 bases at J, with 12 bases between. CDR3 size: 14 residues. The CDR3: CASSLGAGDLEQYF. The CDR3 DNA reads TGTGCCAGCAGCTTAGGAGCGGGTGATCTCGAGCAGTACTTC.

This chain uses TRBV9 with TRBJ1-5; 7 bases are shared with TRBD1. J lost 4 bases, V lost 0 bases, and 4 bases had no gene match. This CDR3 contains 15 residues. The germline CDR1 and CDR2 sequences are SGDLS and YYNGEE. Here the CDR3 DNA reads TGTGCCAGCAGCGTAGAGGGGGCGGGGAATCAGCCCCAGCATTTT. The encoded protein is CASSVEGAGNQPQHF.

This chain's CDR3 is CASSSRGNEKLFF. DNA of the CDR3: TGTGCCAGCAGCTCCCGAGGCAATGAAAAACTGTTTTTT. This rearrangement joins TRBV27 to TRBJ1-4; D is unresolved. The CDR3 has 13 residues. Germline assignment: CDR1 MNHEY and CDR2 SMNVEV (reference sequence). V lost 6 bases, J lost 5 bases, and 10 bases lay in between.

V usage is TRBV4-1 and J usage is TRBJ2-7, with 8 bases that match TRBD2. Losses at the gene ends were 1 base for V and 4 bases for J; bases not matched to a gene: 9. The CDR3 extends over 16 amino acids. In germline, CDR1 is MGHRA, CDR2 YSYEKL. CDR3 in amino acids: CASSQAPGGAGYEQYF. The DNA of the CDR3 is TGCGCCAGCAGCCAAGCTCCCGGGGGGGCTGGTTACGAGCAGTACTTC.

The CDR3 here is CASSLGVTVYGYTF. CDR3 DNA: TGTGCCAGCAGTTTAGGGGTGACAGTCTATGGCTACACCTTC. The chain combines TRBV27 with TRBJ1-2; tentatively, D is TRBD1 (5 bases). CDR3 length equals 14 residues. CDR1 and CDR2 (germline): MNHEY, SMNVEV (reference sequence). V was cut by 2 bases and J by 4 bases, with 11 bases left in between.

Written as DNA, the CDR3 is TGTGCCAGCAGTTCTGGGCGGGGGGCCTACAATGAGCAGTTCTTC. Translating gives CASSSGRGAYNEQFF. The chain couples TRBV27 to TRBJ2-1, with 8 bases matching TRBD2. V lost 4 bases and J lost 2; bases outside the gene matches: 4. Germline loops: CDR1 MNHEY, CDR2 SMNVEV (reference sequence). The CDR3 is made up of 15 amino acids.

This chain joins TRBV28 and TRBJ1-6, with a weak D call TRBD1 (5 bases). V was trimmed by 5 bases and J by 5 bases, leaving 16 bases between them. Germline CDR1 MDHEN, CDR2 SYDVKM. The CDR3 is 16 amino acids. This chain's CDR3 is CASSPVGVSDNSPLHF. In DNA form, the CDR3 reads TGTGCCAGCAGTCCCGTGGGGGTTTCTGATAATTCACCCCTCCACTTT.

This chain uses TRBV9 with TRBJ1-2, with D perhaps matching TRBD1 (5 bases). Trimming stripped 0 bases from V and 5 bases from J, with 8 bases between. CDR1 is SGDLS, CDR2 YYNGEE, per germline. The length of the CDR3 is 13 residues. This CDR3 reads CASSVVGGYGYTF. Here the CDR3 DNA reads TGTGCCAGCAGCGTAGTGGGGGGATATGGCTACACCTTC.

The genes are TRBV13 and TRBJ2-7; 12 nucleotides match TRBD2. CDR3 length: 16 residues. V was pared by 5 bases and J by 1 base, with 6 bases of the junction left unmatched. Germline lookup yields CDR1 PRHDT and CDR2 FYEKMQ (reference sequence). The CDR3 here is CASSNGLAGPSYEQYF. The CDR3 DNA reads as TGTGCCAGCAGCAACGGACTAGCGGGACCTTCCTACGAGCAGTACTTC.